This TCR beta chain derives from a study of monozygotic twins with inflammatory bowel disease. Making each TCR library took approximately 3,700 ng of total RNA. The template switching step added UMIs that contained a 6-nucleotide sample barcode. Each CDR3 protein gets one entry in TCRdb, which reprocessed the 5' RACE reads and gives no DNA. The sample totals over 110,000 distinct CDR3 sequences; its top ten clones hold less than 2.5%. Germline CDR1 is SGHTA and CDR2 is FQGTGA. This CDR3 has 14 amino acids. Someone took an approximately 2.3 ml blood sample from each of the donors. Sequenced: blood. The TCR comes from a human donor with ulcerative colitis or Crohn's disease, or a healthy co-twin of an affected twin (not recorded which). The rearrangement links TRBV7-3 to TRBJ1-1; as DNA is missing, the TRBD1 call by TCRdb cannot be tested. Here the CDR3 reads CASSLSGGRTEAFF.